This T cell receptor (beta chain) stems from a study of T cell responses to AZD1222 COVID-19 vaccine. V was cut by 0 bases and J by 1 base, with 12 bases left in between. Looked up from germline, CDR1 is SGDLS and CDR2 is YYNGEE. The CDR3 sequence is 16 residues long. This table comes from immunoSEQ multiplex PCR, and its TCRdb copy is limited to in-frame clones, with some not included. The sample lists about 86,000 clones, roughly 80% seen once, with over 20% in the top ten. This clone has more than one count but fewer than ten. This chain joins TRBV9 and TRBJ2-3; tentatively, D is TRBD2 (6 bases). The source is an adult in good health. The sequences come from peripheral blood, collected on day 0 of AZD1222 vaccination. CDR3 amino acids: CASSVDPGGGTDTQYF. The CDR3 DNA is TGTGCCAGCAGCGTAGATCCGGGCGGGGGCACAGATACGCAGTATTTT.